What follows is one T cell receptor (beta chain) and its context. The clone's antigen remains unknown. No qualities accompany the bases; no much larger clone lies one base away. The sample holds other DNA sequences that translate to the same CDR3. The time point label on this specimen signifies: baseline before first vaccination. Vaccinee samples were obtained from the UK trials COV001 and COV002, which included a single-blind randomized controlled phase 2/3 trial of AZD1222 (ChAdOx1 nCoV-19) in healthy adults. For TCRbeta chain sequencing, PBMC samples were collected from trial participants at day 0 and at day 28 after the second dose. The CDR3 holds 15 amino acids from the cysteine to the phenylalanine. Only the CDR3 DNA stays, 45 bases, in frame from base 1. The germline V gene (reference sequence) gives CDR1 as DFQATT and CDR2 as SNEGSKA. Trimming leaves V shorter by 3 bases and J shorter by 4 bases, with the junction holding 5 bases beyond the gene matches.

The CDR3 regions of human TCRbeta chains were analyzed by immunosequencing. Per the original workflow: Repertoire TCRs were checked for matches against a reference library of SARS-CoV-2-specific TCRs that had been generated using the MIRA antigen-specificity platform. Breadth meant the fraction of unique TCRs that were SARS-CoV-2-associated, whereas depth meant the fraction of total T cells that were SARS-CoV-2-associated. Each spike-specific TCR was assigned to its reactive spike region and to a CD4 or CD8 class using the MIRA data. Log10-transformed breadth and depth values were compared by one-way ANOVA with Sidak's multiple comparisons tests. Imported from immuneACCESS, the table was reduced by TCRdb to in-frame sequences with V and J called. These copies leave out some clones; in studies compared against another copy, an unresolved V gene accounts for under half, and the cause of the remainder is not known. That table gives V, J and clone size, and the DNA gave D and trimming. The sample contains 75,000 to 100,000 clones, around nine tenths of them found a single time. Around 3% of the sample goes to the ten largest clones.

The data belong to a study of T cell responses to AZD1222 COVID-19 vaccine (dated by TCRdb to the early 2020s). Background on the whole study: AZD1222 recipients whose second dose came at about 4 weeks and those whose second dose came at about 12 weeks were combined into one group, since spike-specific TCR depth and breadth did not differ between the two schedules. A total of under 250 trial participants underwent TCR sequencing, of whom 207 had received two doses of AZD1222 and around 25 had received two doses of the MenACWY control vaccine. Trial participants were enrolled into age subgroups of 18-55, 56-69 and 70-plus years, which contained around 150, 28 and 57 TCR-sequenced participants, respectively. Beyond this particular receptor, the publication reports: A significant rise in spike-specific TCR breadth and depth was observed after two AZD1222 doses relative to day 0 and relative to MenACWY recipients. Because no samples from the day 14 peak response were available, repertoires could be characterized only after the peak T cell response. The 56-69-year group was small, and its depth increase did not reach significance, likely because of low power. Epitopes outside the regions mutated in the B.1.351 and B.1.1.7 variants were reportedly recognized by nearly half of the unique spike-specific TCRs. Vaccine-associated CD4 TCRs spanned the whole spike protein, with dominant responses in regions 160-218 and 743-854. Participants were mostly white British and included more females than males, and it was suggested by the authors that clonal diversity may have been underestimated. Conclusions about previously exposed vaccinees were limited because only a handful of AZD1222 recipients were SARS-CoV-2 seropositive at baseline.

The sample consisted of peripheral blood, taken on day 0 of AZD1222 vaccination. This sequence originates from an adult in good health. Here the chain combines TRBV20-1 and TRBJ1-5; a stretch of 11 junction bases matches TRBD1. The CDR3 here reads CSASRGTGGNQPQHF. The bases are TGCAGTGCTAGTAGGGGGACAGGGGGGAATCAGCCCCAGCATTTT.